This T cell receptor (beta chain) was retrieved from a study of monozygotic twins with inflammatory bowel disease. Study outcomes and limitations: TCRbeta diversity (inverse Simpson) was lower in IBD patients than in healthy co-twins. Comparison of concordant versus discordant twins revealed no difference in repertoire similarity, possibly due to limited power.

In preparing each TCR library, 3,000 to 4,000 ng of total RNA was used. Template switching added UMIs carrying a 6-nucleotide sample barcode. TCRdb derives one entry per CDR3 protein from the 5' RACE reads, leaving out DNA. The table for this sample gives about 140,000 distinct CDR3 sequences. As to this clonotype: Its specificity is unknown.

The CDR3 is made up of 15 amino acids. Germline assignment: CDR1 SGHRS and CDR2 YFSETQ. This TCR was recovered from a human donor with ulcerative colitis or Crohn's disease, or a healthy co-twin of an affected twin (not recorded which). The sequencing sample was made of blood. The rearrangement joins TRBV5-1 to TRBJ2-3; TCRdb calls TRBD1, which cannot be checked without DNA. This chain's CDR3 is CASAGGGATTDTQYF.